The 17 T cell receptor beta chains in this list originate from one sample, sequenced in a study of cytomegalovirus exposure and HLA in healthy donors. Sequencing was performed with immunoSEQ multiplex PCR; in TCRdb, only in-frame clones are kept and a portion is missing. The table includes 130,000 to 150,000 clones, about 91% detected once. The sample was PBMCs. These TCRs come from a man younger than 30 in good health and CMV-seropositive.

V gene TRBV6-5 combines with J gene TRBJ1-1, with 7 bases matching TRBD1. The V gene end was trimmed by 5 bases and the J gene end by 4 bases; junction bases not matched to a gene: 7. CDR1 MNHEY and CDR2 SVGAGI come from the germline V gene. The CDR3 loop spans 14 amino acids. The CDR3 loop is CASSIGQAPTEAFF. The CDR3 DNA reads TGTGCCAGCAGTATAGGACAGGCGCCCACTGAAGCTTTCTTT.

The chain couples TRBV30 to TRBJ2-7; 7 bases line up with TRBD1. V gave up 1 base and J gave up 3 bases; unmatched junction bases: 9. The length of the CDR3 is 15 residues. CDR1 GTSNPN and CDR2 SVGIG come from the germline V gene (reference sequence). CDR3 coding DNA: TGTGCCTGGAGTGCCCCGGGACAGTACTTCTACGAGCAGTACTTC. Amino acids: CAWSAPGQYFYEQYF. Drawing the rest from reference TRBV30 and TRBJ2-7, the complete variable domain is SQTIHQWPATLVQPVGSPLSLECTVEGTSNPNLYWYRQAAGRGLQLLFYSVGIGQISSEVPQNLSASRPQDRQFILSSKKLLLSDSGFYLCAWSAPGQYFYEQYFGPGTRLTVT.

This clone appeared a few times. The chain carries TRBV5-1 and TRBJ2-7; 8 bases line up with TRBD1. Per the germline V gene, CDR1 is SGHRS and CDR2 is YFSETQ. Losses at the gene ends were 5 bases for V and 9 bases for J; bases not matched to a gene: 10. CDR3 size: 13 residues. CDR3 coding DNA: TGCGCCAGCAGGGAGGACAGGGACTCCCCGCAGTACTTC. Translation gives CASREDRDSPQYF.

V usage is TRBV10-3 and J usage is TRBJ1-3; D may be TRBD1 (5 bases). The CDR3 loop spans 15 amino acids. Germline lookup yields CDR1 ENHRY and CDR2 SYGVKD. Between the trimmed V and J ends, which lost 4 bases and 2 bases, there was a span of 12 bases. This CDR3 is CAISGGRVAGNTIYF. The CDR3 DNA follows: TGTGCCATCAGTGGAGGCAGGGTAGCTGGAAACACCATATATTTT.

The V call is TRBV5-4, the J call TRBJ2-7; D ambiguous. V gave up 2 bases and J gave up 3 bases, with 9 bases separating them. Germline V gene sequence: CDR1 SGHNT, CDR2 YYREEE (reference sequence). The CDR3 has 13 residues. This CDR3 is CASSFDTNYEQYF. CDR3 nucleotides: TGTGCCAGCAGCTTCGACACAAACTACGAGCAGTACTTC.

V gene TRBV19 combines with J gene TRBJ2-7; D remains ambiguous. The CDR3 covers 13 residues. CDR1 is LNHDA and CDR2 is SQIVND in the germline V gene (reference sequence). V lost 3 bases, J lost 0 bases, and 6 bases lay in between. The DNA for the CDR3 is TGTGCCAGTAGTATGACATCCTCCTACGAGCAGTACTTC. Its translation: CASSMTSSYEQYF.

This chain links TRBV15 with TRBJ2-7; a possible D gene is TRBD1 (6 bases). Germline values: CDR1 LNHNV, CDR2 YYDKDF (reference sequence). The CDR3 is made up of 15 amino acids. Trimming removed 1 base at V and 1 base at J, with 11 bases between. The CDR3 sequence: CATSRGGGTSYEQYF. As DNA, the CDR3 is TGTGCCACCAGCAGAGGAGGGGGAACGTCCTACGAGCAGTACTTC.

This chain uses TRBV28 with TRBJ1-4; 7 positions agree with TRBD1. Unmatched junction bases numbered 4, after V lost 5 bases and J lost 13 bases. CDR1 is MDHEN, CDR2 SYDVKM, per germline. The CDR3 has 11 amino acids. CDR3 nucleotide sequence: TGTGCCAGCAGTGGGGACAGCCCACTGTTTTTT. It is translated as CASSGDSPLFF.

The gene calls are TRBV18 and TRBJ1-5; TRBD1 aligns across 8 bases. This CDR3 is 16 amino acids long. V lost 0 bases to trimming and J lost 3 bases; unmatched junction nucleotides: 4. Germline CDR1 is KGHSH and CDR2 is LQKENI. Here the CDR3 reads CASSPPDRAPNQPQHF. CDR3 DNA: TGTGCCAGCTCACCACCGGACAGGGCCCCCAATCAGCCCCAGCATTTT.

The chain employs TRBV5-1 and TRBJ1-3; 7 nucleotides line up with TRBD1. Trimming at V came to 3 bases and at J to 0 bases, leaving 9 bases not matched to a gene. This CDR3 region has 17 residues. The germline gives CDR1 SGHRS, CDR2 YFSETQ. The CDR3 reads CASSYYRGADSGNTIYF. The DNA for the CDR3 is TGCGCCAGCAGCTATTACAGGGGTGCCGACTCTGGAAACACCATATATTTT.

The rearrangement uses TRBV7-6 and TRBJ2-7; D perhaps matches TRBD2 (6 bases). Trimming shortened V by 5 bases and J by 6 bases, and 23 bases separated the two germline ends. The CDR3 has 16 amino acids. Germline-derived CDR1 and CDR2 are SGHVS and FNYEAQ. The CDR3 region has the DNA TGTGCCAGCAGCCATGCCGGGGAGGCCCCTCGGGGCGAGCAGTACTTC. It translates to CASSHAGEAPRGEQYF.

This sequence joins TRBV9 and TRBJ2-5, with TRBD1 matching over 11 bases. The CDR3 has 16 amino acids. Germline V gene data show CDR1 as SGDLS and CDR2 as YYNGEE. The J segment lost 4 bases and the V segment lost 0 bases, leaving 5 bases of the junction unmatched. CDR3 in DNA: TGTGCCAGCAGCGTAGGGACAGGGGGCTTTGGAGAGACCCAGTACTTC. It codes for CASSVGTGGFGETQYF.

The rearrangement joins TRBV7-2 to TRBJ2-5; 12 nucleotides align to TRBD2. Germline CDR1 reads SGHTA; CDR2 reads FQGNSA. This CDR3 is 16 amino acids long. V shed 2 bases, J shed 4 bases, and the junction held 5 bases outside the gene matches. The CDR3 sequence: CASSLRTSGTGETQYF. In DNA, the CDR3 is TGTGCCAGCAGCTTAAGGACTAGCGGGACCGGAGAGACCCAGTACTTC.

This clone has a single count. The chain uses TRBV5-1 and TRBJ1-6; 10 bases align to TRBD1. V was clipped by 0 bases and J by 8 bases; unmatched bases: 5. The germline V gene has CDR1 SGHRS and CDR2 YFSETQ. CDR3 length: 16 residues. The DNA of the CDR3 is TGCGCCAGCAGCTTGGCGACAGGGGGCTTGTATTCACCCCTCCACTTT. It translates to CASSLATGGLYSPLHF.

The chain links TRBV30 to TRBJ2-1; D gene unclear. V dropped 0 bases and J dropped 7 bases, with 10 bases sitting between them. The CDR3 extends over 13 amino acids. The V gene's germline CDR1 is GTSNPN and CDR2 SVGIG (reference sequence). CDR3 bases: TGTGCCTGGAGTGTGGGCATCGTAAATGAGCAGTTCTTC. Residues: CAWSVGIVNEQFF.

The chain is built from TRBV5-1 and TRBJ1-2, with a weak D call TRBD1 (5 bases). The germline V gene has CDR1 SGHRS and CDR2 YFSETQ. The CDR3 is 15 residues long. V gave up 4 bases and J gave up 1 base, with 14 bases separating them. CDR3 in amino acids: CASSTSTEFNYGYTF. The DNA of the CDR3 is TGCGCCAGCAGCACATCGACAGAATTTAACTATGGCTACACCTTC.

The chain recombines TRBV30 with TRBJ1-5, with a weak D call TRBD1 (6 bases). The CDR3 loop spans 14 amino acids. Germline lookup yields CDR1 GTSNPN and CDR2 SVGIG (reference sequence). The V end lost 1 base, the J end lost 7 bases, and 14 bases lay between the germline ends. CDR3 in amino acids: CAWSGEQGGQPQHF. CDR3 nucleotide sequence: TGTGCCTGGAGTGGGGAACAGGGTGGCCAGCCCCAGCATTTT.